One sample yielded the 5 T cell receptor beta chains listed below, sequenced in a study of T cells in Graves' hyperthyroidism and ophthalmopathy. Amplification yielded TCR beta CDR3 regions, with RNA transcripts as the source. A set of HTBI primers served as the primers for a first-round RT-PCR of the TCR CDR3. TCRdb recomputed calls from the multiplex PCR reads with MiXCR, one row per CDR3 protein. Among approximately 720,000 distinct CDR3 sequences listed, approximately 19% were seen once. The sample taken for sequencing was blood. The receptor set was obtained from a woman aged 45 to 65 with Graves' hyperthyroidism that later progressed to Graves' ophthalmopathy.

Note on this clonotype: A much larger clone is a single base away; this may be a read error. The CDR3 spells CSARDRSGQNLHEQHF. The CDR3 nucleotides are TGCAGTGCTAGAGACCGGAGTGGCCAGAACCTGCACGAGCAGCACTTC. The gene calls are TRBV20-1 and TRBJ2-7, with D unclear. CDR1 and CDR2 from the germline V gene are DFQATT and SNEGSKA (reference sequence). This CDR3 comprises 16 residues.

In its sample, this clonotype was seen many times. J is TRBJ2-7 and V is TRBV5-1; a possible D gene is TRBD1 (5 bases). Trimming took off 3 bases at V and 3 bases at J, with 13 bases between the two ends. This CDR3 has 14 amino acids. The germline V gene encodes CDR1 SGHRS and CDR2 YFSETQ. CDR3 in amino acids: CASSWTKGFYEQYF. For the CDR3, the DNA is TGCGCCAGCAGCTGGACGAAGGGGTTCTACGAGCAGTACTTC.

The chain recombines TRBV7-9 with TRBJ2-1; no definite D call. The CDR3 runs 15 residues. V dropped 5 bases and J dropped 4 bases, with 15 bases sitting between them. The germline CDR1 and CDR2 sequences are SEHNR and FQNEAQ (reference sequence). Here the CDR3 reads CASSADWGLYNEQFF. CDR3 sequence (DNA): TGTGCCAGCAGCGCAGACTGGGGATTATACAATGAGCAGTTCTTC.

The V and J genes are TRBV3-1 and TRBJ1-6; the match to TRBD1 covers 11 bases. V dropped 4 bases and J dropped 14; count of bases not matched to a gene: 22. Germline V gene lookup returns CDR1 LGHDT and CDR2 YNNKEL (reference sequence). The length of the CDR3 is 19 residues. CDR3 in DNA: TGTGCCAGCAGCCCGGGTCGGTCAGGACAGGGGGCCCCATTCCCAGCCCTCCACTTT. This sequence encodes CASSPGRSGQGAPFPALHF.

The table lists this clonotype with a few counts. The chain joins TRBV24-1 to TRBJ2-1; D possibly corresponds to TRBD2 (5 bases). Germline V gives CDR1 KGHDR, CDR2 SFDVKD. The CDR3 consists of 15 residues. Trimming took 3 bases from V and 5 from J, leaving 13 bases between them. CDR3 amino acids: CATSDAGVHHNEQFF. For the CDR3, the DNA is TGTGCCACCAGTGATGCCGGGGTACATCACAATGAGCAGTTCTTC.